This T cell receptor beta chain originates from a study of OX40 agonist ivuxolimab in advanced cancers. As for the study in general: Past anti-PD-1, anti-PD-L1 or anti-CTLA-4 therapy was accepted, and around 40% had received some. The study, taken as a whole, reports: At doses 0.1 to 3.0 mg/kg, CD4+ and CD8+ clones expanded. It was also the case that some nonresponders had low normalized T-cell clonal expansion.

This CDR3 comprises 12 residues. Germline assignment: CDR1 SGHKS and CDR2 YYEKEE (reference sequence). Deletions cut 4 bases from V and 4 bases from J, with 9 bases between. Libraries were prepared by immunoSEQ multiplex PCR; TCRdb keeps only in-frame clonotypes and omits some of them. Among around 61,000 clones listed, roughly 84% were seen once. To note about this clone: Its specificity is not known.

Material: CD4+ or CD8+ T cells sorted from blood, obtained in a trial of the OX40 agonist ivuxolimab. The chain is built from TRBV5-5 and TRBJ2-7; unclear D gene. The receptor comes from an adult with an advanced solid tumor such as melanoma, head and neck, liver or kidney cancer. DNA for the CDR3: TGTGCCAGCAGCCGCGAAACTTACGAGCAGTACTTC. This gives the protein CASSRETYEQYF.